This record covers a single T cell receptor beta chain. It has no known antigen specificity. Per-base quality was not reported, and no clone a single base away is much larger than it. The cohort consisted of 600 to 750 healthy bone marrow donors. At the time of sampling, all cohort members were nominally healthy, though unrecorded immune exposures were likely present. The donor tested CMV seropositive and was one of the 289 seropositive cohort members. Every donor gave a peripheral blood sample, and the peripheral blood mononuclear cells from that sample were used for TCR beta sequencing. Genomic DNA was extracted from the blood cell samples with the Qiagen DNeasy Blood Extraction Kit. This sample was taken from a study of cytomegalovirus exposure and HLA in healthy donors (dated by TCRdb to 2016 to 2017). General notes on the study: An earlier analysis of 587 of the donors reported 250 to 300 Gb of sequence data and 117 million unique TCR beta sequences from 150 million to 200 million T cells. HLA typing included class I and class II loci at four-digit resolution. Among the roughly 390 genotyped donors, approximately 82% belonged to the genetic ancestry cluster associated with self-reported Caucasian donors. To decide whether each TCR beta V gene segment behaved as functional or pseudogenic, an earlier analysis of 587 of the donors relied on high-throughput TCR beta sequencing. A later genetic analysis used genome-wide SNP genotypes for about three fifths of the 666 donors, treating that subset as a discovery cohort. The study profiled the T cell repertoires of 500 to 800 subjects by immunosequencing and related them to cytomegalovirus serostatus. Typing coverage differed by locus: A, B, C, DRB1 and DQB1 were typed in roughly 620-630 donors, DQA1 in about 560, DPA1 in around 580, and DPB1 in just under 490. A separate validation cohort of 100 to 150 different subjects was used in addition to the approximately 610-subject first cohort. An early release that covered some 640 HLA-typed donors contained approximately 300 gigabases of sequencing data and 70 million to 100 million unique TCR sequences. The study aimed to test whether cataloging public T cell receptors could reveal signatures of past pathogen exposure. Donor age, sex, ethnicity and CMV serostatus were collected together with the repertoire data. All discovery cohort repertoires had been generated on a single sequencing platform. On average, roughly 240,000 unique TCR beta nucleotide sequences were sequenced per donor among some 430 genotyped donors of the cohort, with around 19% of those sequences being non-productive. In the later analysis, no new phenotypic data were used to find candidate immune exposures; instead, reliance was placed on TCR beta sequences and their occurrence across donors. About 5 DR-DQ haplotypes were handled as single units for association and clustering, since linkage in the cohort was strong. A later analysis re-examined previously published TCR beta repertoires from hundreds of donors and added high-resolution HLA genotyping to investigate patterns of TCR occurrence. To predict cytomegalovirus infection status, the study combined high-throughput TCR immunosequencing, statistical association of individual TCRs with disease status, and machine learning.

Results the study describes overall, beyond this receptor: Assigning TCR associations to individual alleles was difficult when HLA alleles, especially DR and DQ, strongly co-occurred. The classifier was reported to diagnose cytomegalovirus status with high specificity and sensitivity in both the original cohort and the validation cohort. In a later analysis, around 17,000 TCR beta sequences were associated with specific HLA alleles at a false discovery rate of 0.05. Correlated functional status among segregating V segments might reflect linkage disequilibrium, but an unknown experimental factor could not be ruled out. The only immune exposure information available for the cohort was CMV serostatus. A further reported finding was that TCR beta sequences accurately predicted the HLA-A and HLA-B alleles for most subjects in the first cohort. According to a later analysis, TCR association rates differed among HLA loci, with DRB1 alleles showing the most associated TCRs and HLA-C alleles showing the fewest. Because counts were too low, fewer than 20 rarely observed V segments, including chromosome 9 orphons, were excluded from the earlier analysis of 587 of the donors. The cohort was sequenced for TCR beta chains only, and without alpha or paired-chain data the features that could be detected were limited. Roughly uniform sequencing depth across donors was assumed in presence/absence analyses, although this assumption may not hold. A total of fewer than 200 TCR beta chains were listed by the study as associated with cytomegalovirus. According to a later analysis, parvovirus B19, influenza, CMV and Epstein-Barr virus appeared linked to several top co-occurrence clusters. Across donors, most TCR sequences were observed very rarely, whereas some public TCRs were present in many individuals. Because HLA typing was missing for some donors at each locus, association tests included only the typed subset. According to the authors, the approach could potentially be generalized to other disease states and immunological phenotypes. Most CMV-associated TCR beta chains appeared to be HLA-restricted in a later analysis, and the HLA associations seemed to be driven largely by CMV exposure. A cluster of highly shared sequence variants was judged likely to represent a technical artifact of the sequencing pipeline. In vitro tests confirmed that a few of the cytomegalovirus-associated TCR beta chains recognize cytomegalovirus antigens. Some IMGT-functional V segments, including TRBV6-2 and TRBV6-3, could not be distinguished by the 87-base-pair reads and were therefore excluded. Broadly in line with IMGT annotations, most TCR beta V segments showed up in productive rearrangements about 87% or about 30% of the time in an earlier analysis of 450 to 600 of the donors. According to a later genetic analysis, donors in an Asian-associated ancestry cluster had fewer N-insertions in productive TCRs than the approximately 630-donor mean. An association between a missense DCLRE1C variant and V-gene and J-gene trimming of TCR beta chains was found in a later genetic analysis and replicated in an independent cohort. In a later analysis, HLA-associated TCR beta chains were found to be more clonally expanded and to have lower generation probabilities than equally common non-associated chains.

CDR1 and CDR2 are read off the germline V gene (reference sequence) as LNHDA and SQIVND. The CDR3 runs 13 amino acids, cysteine and phenylalanine included. Of all the DNA, just the CDR3 is kept, 39 bases in frame from base 1. After removal of 5 bases from V and 2 bases from J, the junction retains 3 bases not matched to a gene. Library preparation employed the immunoSEQ multiplex PCR assay. For the multiplex PCR, a mixture combining 60 forward primers for TCR Vbeta segments and 13 reverse primers for TCR Jbeta segments was used. A multiplex PCR assay on genomic DNA amplified the CDR3 region of rearranged TCR beta genes. The amplified TCR beta libraries were sequenced on the Illumina HiSeq System as 87-base-pair reads. The authors processed their data as follows. Across the 670 or so repertoires, a later analysis counted 78 million or so unique TCR beta chains, 9.5 million to 12 million of which were shared by at least two donors. Raw reads were error-corrected and collapsed into unique sequences by a nearest-neighbor algorithm in which closely related sequences were merged to remove PCR and sequencing errors. CDR3 sequences were aligned to IMGT reference sequences to assign V, D and J gene segments. Each retained sequence needed at least a six-nucleotide match to both a V gene segment and a J gene segment. Rearrangements were classified as productive when the CDR3 lacked stop codons and remained in frame with V and J, and all other rearrangements were classified as non-productive. CDR3 was defined according to IMGT convention as the region running from the second conserved V-encoded cysteine to the conserved J-encoded phenylalanine. In an earlier analysis of around 570 of the donors, sequences lacking an unambiguous match to a single V gene segment were excluded. In an earlier analysis of some 590 of the donors, a V segment was called functional when productive rearrangements were above 56.7%, and segregating when the standard deviation between donors exceeded 5%. To diagnose cytomegalovirus status from the catalog of TCR beta chain sequences, a statistical classification framework was built. A later analysis assigned V and J genes by comparing TCR nucleotide sequences with IMGT/GENE-DB human TR gene sequences. Using the TCRdist pipeline, a later analysis assigned CDR3 sequences along with most-parsimonious VDJ recombination scenarios. A later analysis defined each TCR beta chain by its CDR3 amino acid sequence plus V-gene family, and excluded reads lacking a unique V-gene family. A later analysis removed roughly 590 highly shared, low-generation-probability nucleotide sequences to deal with suspected cross-contamination and a sequencing artifact. In a later analysis, a clonal expansion index for each public chain was calculated from normalized within-repertoire ranks of inferred template counts. Generation probabilities in a later analysis came from a VDJ recombination model fitted to out-of-frame rearrangements, and those results were checked against IGoR. Hypergeometric tests were used in a later analysis to score TCR-TCR, TCR-HLA and TCR-CMV co-occurrence, with a repertoire-size bias correction applied to the TCR pairs. A later analysis estimated false discovery rates by permuting HLA or CMV assignments 20 times. In a later analysis, co-occurring TCRs were grouped with DBSCAN, and TCRdist sequence similarity was added when clustering was performed within HLA-allele-positive subsets. Co-occurrence clustering excluded repertoires with fewer than 30,000 or more than 120,000 public chains, plus five with anomalous nucleotide sharing. TCRdb holds this immuneACCESS table with in-frame rearrangements only. Some clones are missing; in checked studies, unresolved V genes explain under half, and the rest has no known cause. V, J and clone size are those of that table, while D and trimming were read from the DNA. The sample has just over 150,000 clones on record, about 85% of them singletons. Approximately 6.5% of the sample is held by the ten biggest clonotypes.

This TCR derives from a male donor in good health and CMV-seropositive. The source material was PBMCs. The rearranged segments are TRBV19 and TRBJ2-7, with 7 bases aligning to TRBD1. The CDR3 sequence is CASSSGTAYEQYF. The sequence in DNA is TGTGCCAGTAGTTCCGGGACAGCCTACGAGCAGTACTTC.